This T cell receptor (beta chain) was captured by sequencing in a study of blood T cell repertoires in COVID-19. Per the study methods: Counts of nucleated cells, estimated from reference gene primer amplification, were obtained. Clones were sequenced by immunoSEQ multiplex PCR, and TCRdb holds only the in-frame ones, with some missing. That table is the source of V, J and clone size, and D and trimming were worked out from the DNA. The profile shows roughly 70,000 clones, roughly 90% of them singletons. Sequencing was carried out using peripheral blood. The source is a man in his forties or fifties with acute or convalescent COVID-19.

CDR3 nucleotides: TGTGCCAGCAGCATCGGGACTCTGGGGACCCAGTACTTC. It yields the protein CASSIGTLGTQYF. The chain combines TRBV13 with TRBJ2-5; weak D call: TRBD2 (6 bases). The CDR3 consists of 13 residues. The germline gives CDR1 PRHDT, CDR2 FYEKMQ (reference sequence). The V end was cut by 5 bases, the J end by 7 bases, with 14 bases between.